This TCR beta chain was found in a study of T cell repertoires in cytomegalovirus infection. Looking at the study overall: Public TCR beta signatures indicated both CMV infection and matching HLA type. The study's findings and limits: What dominated the ex vivo response were HLA-C-restricted CMV-specific TCR beta clonotypes. Individuals carrying CMV plus the relevant HLA were identified by cumulative frequency of public TCR beta families.

TCRdb called the reads again in MiXCR, with one record for every CDR3 protein. The table lists a few hundred thousand distinct CDR3 sequences, about a quarter of them singletons. Of note for this clonotype: What it binds is not known.

The sequence derives from a human donor in good health (CMV status not recorded). Some clones in this sample may be carry-over from other donors' samples. The sample taken for sequencing was PBMCs.

The CDR3 DNA is TGTGCCAGCAGCGTTGACAGGATGAACACTGAAGCTTTCTTT. As protein: CASSVDRMNTEAFF. The chain couples TRBV7-2 to TRBJ1-1; perhaps TRBD1 as D (6 bases). The CDR3 contains 14 residues. The germline gives CDR1 SGHTA, CDR2 FQGNSA. V gave up 5 bases and J gave up 0 bases, with 10 bases separating them.